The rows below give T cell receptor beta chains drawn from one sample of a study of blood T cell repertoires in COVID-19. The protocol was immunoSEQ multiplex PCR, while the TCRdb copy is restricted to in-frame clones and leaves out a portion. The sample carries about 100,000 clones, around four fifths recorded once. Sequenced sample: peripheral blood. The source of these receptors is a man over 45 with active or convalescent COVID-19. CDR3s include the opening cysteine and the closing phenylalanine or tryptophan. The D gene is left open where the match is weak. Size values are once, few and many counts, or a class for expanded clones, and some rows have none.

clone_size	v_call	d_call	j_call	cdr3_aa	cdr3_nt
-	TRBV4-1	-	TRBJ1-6	CASSQVSRNSPLHF	TGCGCCAGCAGCCAAGTGAGTCGAAATTCACCCCTCCACTTT
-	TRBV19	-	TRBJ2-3	CASSTYLSGVGDTQYF	TGTGCCAGTAGTACCTACCTCTCGGGAGTTGGTGATACGCAGTATTTT
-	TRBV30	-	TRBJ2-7	CAWSVGGSLAYEQYF	TGTGCCTGGAGTGTAGGGGGAAGTCTGGCTTACGAGCAGTACTTC
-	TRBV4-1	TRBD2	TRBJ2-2	CASSQDGGSRTNTGELFF	TGCGCCAGCAGCCAGGACGGGGGGAGCCGAACGAACACCGGGGAGCTGTTTTTT
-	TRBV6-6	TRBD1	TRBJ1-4	CASTNSGGEKLFF	TGTGCCAGCACCAATTCAGGGGGTGAAAAACTGTTTTTT
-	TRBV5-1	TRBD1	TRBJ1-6	CASSLGGGNSPLHF	TGCGCCAGCAGCTTGGGAGGGGGCAATTCACCCCTCCACTTT
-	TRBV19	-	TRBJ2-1	CASSIDASGPEIFF	TGTGCCAGTAGTATAGATGCCAGCGGACCCGAAATCTTCTTC
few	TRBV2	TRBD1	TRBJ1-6	CASNDGQGYNSPLHF	TGTGCCAGCAACGACGGACAGGGCTATAATTCACCCCTCCACTTT
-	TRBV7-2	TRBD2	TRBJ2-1	CASSFSPGGGTEQFF	TGTGCCAGCAGCTTCTCCCCCGGGGGGGGAACTGAGCAGTTCTTC
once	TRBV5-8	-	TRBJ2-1	CASSRVGHPSSYNEQFF	TGTGCCAGCAGCCGGGTGGGGCATCCGAGCTCCTACAATGAGCAGTTCTTC
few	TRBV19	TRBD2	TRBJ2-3	CASSIPFLGLAGGPSTDTQYF	TGTGCCAGTAGTATACCATTCCTTGGACTAGCGGGAGGGCCGAGCACAGATACGCAGTATTTT
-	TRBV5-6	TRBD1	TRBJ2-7	CASSLGQGALYEQYF	TGTGCCAGCAGCTTAGGACAGGGGGCCCTCTACGAGCAGTACTTC
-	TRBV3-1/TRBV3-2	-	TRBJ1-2	CASSQVGGAGPYGYTF	TGTGCCAGCAGCCAAGTGGGTGGTGCAGGGCCCTATGGCTACACCTTC
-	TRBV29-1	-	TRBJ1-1	CSVGGKMNTEAFF	TGCAGCGTTGGAGGGAAGATGAACACTGAAGCTTTCTTT
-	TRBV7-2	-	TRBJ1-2	CASSLGRTTNYGYTF	TGTGCCAGCAGCTTAGGCCGGACAACAAACTATGGCTACACCTTC
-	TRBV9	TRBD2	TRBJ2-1	CASSVGLAGEYNEQFF	TGTGCCAGCAGCGTCGGACTAGCGGGGGAATACAATGAGCAGTTCTTC
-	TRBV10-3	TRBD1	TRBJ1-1	CAISTQGETEAFF	TGTGCCATCAGTACACAGGGGGAAACTGAAGCTTTCTTT
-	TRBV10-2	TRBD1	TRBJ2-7	CASSGTGGYEQYF	TGCGCCAGCAGTGGGACAGGGGGCTACGAGCAGTACTTC
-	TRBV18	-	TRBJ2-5	CASSPPQETQYF	TGTGCCAGCTCACCCCCACAAGAGACCCAGTACTTC
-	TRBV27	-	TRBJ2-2	CASSPGTANTGELFF	TGTGCCAGCAGTCCGGGGACTGCGAACACCGGGGAGCTGTTTTTT
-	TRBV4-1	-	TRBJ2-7	CASSQDLYSAYEQYF	TGCGCCAGCAGCCAAGATCTATACTCGGCCTACGAGCAGTACTTC